These 16 T cell receptor beta chains came from one sample sequenced in a study of shared clonotypes between healthy human individuals. Here immunoSEQ multiplex PCR was the method, and the copy in TCRdb shows in-frame clones only, minus some. There are some 2.4 million clones in the sample; 93% occur only once, and around 0.37% lies in the top ten. The sequenced material came from naive CD4+ T cells from PBMCs. Subset meaning: CD45RA+ positively selected. The receptor set was obtained from a man between 18 and 35 years old in good health. Some clones in this sample may be carry-over from other donors' samples.

The V call is TRBV21-1, the J call TRBJ1-1. TRBV21-1 has pseudogene status. CDR3 length: 12 residues. CDR3 in DNA: TGTGCCAGCATGGGGGGCCGTAACGAGCCTTTCTTT. It yields the protein CASMGGRNEPFF.

The gene calls are TRBV13 and TRBJ2-7; 13 bases line up with TRBD2. The CDR3 spans 15 residues. The germline V gene has CDR1 PRHDT and CDR2 FYEKMQ (reference sequence). Germline trimming cut 5 bases from V and 5 bases from J; bases unmatched to any gene: 6. CDR3: CASSGGTSGKHEQYF. The CDR3 DNA reads as TGTGCCAGCAGCGGCGGGACTAGCGGGAAACACGAGCAGTACTTC.

The J gene is TRBJ1-4, the V gene TRBV11-2; a possible D gene is TRBD1 (6 bases). The germline V gene encodes CDR1 SGHAT and CDR2 FQNNGV. The V gene lost 2 bases and the J gene lost 4 bases, with 8 bases spanning the gap. This CDR3 is 14 amino acids long. This chain's CDR3 is CASSLRTVNEKLFF. CDR3 DNA: TGTGCCAGCAGCTTAAGGACAGTTAATGAAAAACTGTTTTTT.

The rearrangement uses TRBV7-9 and TRBJ1-5, with a possible D match to TRBD1 (5 bases). This CDR3 is 18 amino acids long. V was pared by 5 bases and J by 0 bases, with 20 bases between. Germline V CDR1 and CDR2: SEHNR, FQNEAQ (reference sequence). The CDR3 nucleotides read TGTGCCAGCAGCCGTGCGGGGGATTCATCTGCTAGCAATCAGCCCCAGCATTTT. Its translation: CASSRAGDSSASNQPQHF.

V is TRBV28 and J is TRBJ2-1, with TRBD2 matching over 7 bases. Trimming cost V 10 bases and J 1 base; bases outside gene matches: 7. CDR3 length: 14 amino acids. CDR1 MDHEN and CDR2 SYDVKM come from the germline V gene. This CDR3 reads CATKRGNSYNEQFF. CDR3 DNA: TGTGCCACAAAGCGGGGAAATTCCTACAATGAGCAGTTCTTC.

The chain is built from TRBV2 and TRBJ2-1, with 7 bases lining up with TRBD1. This CDR3 has 15 residues. Trimming took 8 bases from V and 1 from J; bases not matched to a gene: 8. Germline V CDR1 and CDR2: SNHLY, FYNNEI. Written as DNA, the CDR3 is TGTGCCAGCGTGAAGGGGGCAGGGTCCTACAATGAGCAGTTCTTC. Its protein is CASVKGAGSYNEQFF.

This chain connects TRBV19 to TRBJ2-6; no reliable D call. Germline V gene lookup returns CDR1 LNHDA and CDR2 SQIVND (reference sequence). CDR3 length: 16 amino acids. Trimming stripped 5 bases from V and 8 bases from J, with 19 bases between. CDR3 bases: TGTGCCAGTAGTTATCGAAGGGCGCAGGCAACCAACGTCCTGACTTTC. This translates into CASSYRRAQATNVLTF.

The J gene is TRBJ2-7, the V gene TRBV5-4, with D tentatively TRBD2 (6 bases). CDR3 length: 16 residues. The V end was cut by 4 bases, the J end by 0 bases, with 17 bases between. CDR1 and CDR2 (germline): SGHNT, YYREEE (reference sequence). The CDR3 here is CASSRGGASISYEQYF. CDR3 in DNA: TGTGCCAGCAGCCGAGGAGGGGCCTCTATCTCCTACGAGCAGTACTTC.

This rearrangement joins TRBV7-3 to TRBJ2-3, with D tentatively TRBD1 or TRBD2 (5 bases each). Trimming removed 5 bases from V and 6 bases from J, with 12 bases in between. The CDR3 totals 13 residues. Germline V gene lookup returns CDR1 SGHTA and CDR2 FQGTGA. The CDR3 region has the DNA TGTGCCAGCAGCCCCAACTGGGGGGATACGCAGTATTTT. It encodes CASSPNWGDTQYF.

This clone was recorded once. This chain's CDR3 is CASSSGLTGTGNPYTF. CDR3 coding DNA: TGTGCCAGCTCGTCCGGTCTTACCGGGACAGGGAACCCCTACACCTTC. The genes are TRBV18 and TRBJ1-2; 9 nucleotides agree with TRBD1. Germline lookup yields CDR1 KGHSH and CDR2 LQKENI. J lost 10 bases, V lost 6 bases, and 18 bases had no gene match. The CDR3 runs to 16 residues.

The chain links TRBV6-6 to TRBJ2-7; D possibly uses TRBD1 or TRBD2 (5 bases each). The V and J ends lost 7 bases and 7 bases respectively, with 17 bases between them. Per the germline V gene, CDR1 is MNHNY and CDR2 is SVGAGI (reference sequence). The CDR3 runs 13 residues. CDR3 coding DNA: TGTGCCAGCATTAGGGACGGAATCGGGGAGCAGTACTTC. It translates to CASIRDGIGEQYF.

CDR3 nucleotide sequence: TGCGCCAGCAGCATGACGGGAGAAACCGATACGCAGTATTTT. Translation gives CASSMTGETDTQYF. The chain carries TRBV5-1 and TRBJ2-3, with D possibly matching TRBD2 (6 bases). The ends were cut back, 4 bases at V and 6 bases at J, with 15 bases in the middle. In germline, CDR1 is SGHRS, CDR2 YFSETQ. The CDR3 loop spans 14 amino acids.

This chain uses TRBV28 with TRBJ2-7; possible D gene TRBD1, 6 bases. CDR1 is MDHEN, CDR2 SYDVKM, per germline. This CDR3 has 15 amino acids. Trimming cost V 4 bases and J 4 bases, with 17 bases left between them. The CDR3 nucleotides are TGTGCCAGCAGTTCAGGGGACGTCGGCTTTTACGAGCAGTACTTC. As protein: CASSSGDVGFYEQYF.

The J gene is TRBJ1-2, the V gene TRBV4-2, with D uncertain. Germline V gene sequence: CDR1 LGHNA, CDR2 YNFKEQ. The ends were cut back, 4 bases at V and 3 bases at J, with 12 bases in the middle. This CDR3 has 14 residues. CDR3 residues: CASSPRHWDYGYTF. Written as DNA, the CDR3 is TGTGCCAGCAGCCCCCGGCATTGGGACTATGGCTACACCTTC.

The V gene is TRBV10-3, the J gene TRBJ1-1; 8 bases line up with TRBD1. This CDR3 is 15 amino acids long. The germline gives CDR1 ENHRY, CDR2 SYGVKD. The trim removed 10 bases at V and 3 bases at J, leaving 13 bases unmatched. This CDR3 reads CATRTGGGEYTEAFF. CDR3 DNA: TGTGCCACCAGAACAGGGGGTGGTGAGTACACTGAAGCTTTCTTT.

This chain's CDR3 is CASSQASQPNYGYTF. For the CDR3, the DNA is TGCGCCAGCAGCCAAGCAAGCCAGCCTAACTATGGCTACACCTTC. V usage is TRBV4-3 and J usage is TRBJ1-2; D not certain. V shed 1 base and J shed 0 bases, with 9 bases lying between them. The CDR3 covers 15 residues. Looked up from germline, CDR1 is LGHNA and CDR2 is YSLEER.